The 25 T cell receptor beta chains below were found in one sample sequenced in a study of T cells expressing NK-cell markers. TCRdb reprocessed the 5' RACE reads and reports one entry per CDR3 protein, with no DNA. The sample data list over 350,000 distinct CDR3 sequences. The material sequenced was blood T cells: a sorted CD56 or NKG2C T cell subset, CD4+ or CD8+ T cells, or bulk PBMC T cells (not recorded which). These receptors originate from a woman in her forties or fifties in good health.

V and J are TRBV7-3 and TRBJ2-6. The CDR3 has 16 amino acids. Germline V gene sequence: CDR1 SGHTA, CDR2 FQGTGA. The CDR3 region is CASSLRSNPGANVLTF.

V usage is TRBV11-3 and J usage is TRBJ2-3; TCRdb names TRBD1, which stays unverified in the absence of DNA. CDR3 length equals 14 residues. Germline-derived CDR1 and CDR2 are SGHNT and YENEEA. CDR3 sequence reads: CASRDGQGGDTQYF.

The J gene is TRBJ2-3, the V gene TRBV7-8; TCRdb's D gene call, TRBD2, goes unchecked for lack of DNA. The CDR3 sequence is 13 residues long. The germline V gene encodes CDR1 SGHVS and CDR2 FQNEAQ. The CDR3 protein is CASSLAGGHLQYF.

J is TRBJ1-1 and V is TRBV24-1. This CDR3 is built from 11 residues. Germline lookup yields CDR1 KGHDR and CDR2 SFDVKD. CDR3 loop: CATSDFGEAFF.

The CDR3 region is CASRRMDRLRGYTF. V gene TRBV6-2 or TRBV6-3 combines with J gene TRBJ1-2; TCRdb indicates TRBD1, and absent DNA this call remains unverified. The CDR3 runs 14 residues. From germline, CDR1 is MNHEY and CDR2 SVGEGT.

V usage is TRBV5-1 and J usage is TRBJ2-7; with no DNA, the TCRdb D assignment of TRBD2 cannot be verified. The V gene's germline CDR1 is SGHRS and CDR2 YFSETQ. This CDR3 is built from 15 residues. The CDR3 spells CASSLAPGLTYEQYF.

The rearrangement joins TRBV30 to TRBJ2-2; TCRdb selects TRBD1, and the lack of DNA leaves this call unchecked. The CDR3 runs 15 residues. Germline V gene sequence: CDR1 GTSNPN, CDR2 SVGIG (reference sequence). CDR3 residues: CAWRRGVGFTGELFF.

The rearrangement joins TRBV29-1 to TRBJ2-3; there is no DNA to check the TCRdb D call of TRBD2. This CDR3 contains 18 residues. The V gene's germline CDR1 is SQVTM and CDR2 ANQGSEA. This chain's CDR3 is CSVTGTSGRSLSTDTQYF.

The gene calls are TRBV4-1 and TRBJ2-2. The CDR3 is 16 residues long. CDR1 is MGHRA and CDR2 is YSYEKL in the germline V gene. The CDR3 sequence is CASSQVARTNTGELFF.

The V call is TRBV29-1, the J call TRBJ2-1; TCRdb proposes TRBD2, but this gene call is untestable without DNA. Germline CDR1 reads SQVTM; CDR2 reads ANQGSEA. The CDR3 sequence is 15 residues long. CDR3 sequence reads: CSVLPSGRAMGEQFF.

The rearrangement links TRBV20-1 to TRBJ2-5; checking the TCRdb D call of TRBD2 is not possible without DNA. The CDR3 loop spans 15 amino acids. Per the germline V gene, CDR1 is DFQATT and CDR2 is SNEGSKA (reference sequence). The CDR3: CSADSGRAGTETQYF.

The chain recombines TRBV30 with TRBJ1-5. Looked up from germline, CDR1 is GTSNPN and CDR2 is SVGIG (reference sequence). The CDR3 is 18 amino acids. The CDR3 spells CAWKGGAGRQVGNQPQHF.

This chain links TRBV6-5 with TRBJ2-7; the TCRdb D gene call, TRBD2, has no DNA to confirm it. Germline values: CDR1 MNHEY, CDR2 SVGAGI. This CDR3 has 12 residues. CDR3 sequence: CASTSVGDEQYF.

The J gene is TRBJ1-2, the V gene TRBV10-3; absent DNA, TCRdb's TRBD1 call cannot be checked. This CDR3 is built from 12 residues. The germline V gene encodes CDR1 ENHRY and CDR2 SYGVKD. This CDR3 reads CAISPGADGYTF.

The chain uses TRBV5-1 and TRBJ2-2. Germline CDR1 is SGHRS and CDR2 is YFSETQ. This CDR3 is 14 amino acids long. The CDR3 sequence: CASSLGGMTGELFF.

Here the CDR3 reads CASSFSLTGDGYTF. The rearrangement links TRBV5-1 to TRBJ1-2; TCRdb gives TRBD1 as the D gene, but with no DNA this cannot be confirmed. This CDR3 has 14 residues. Germline V gene data show CDR1 as SGHRS and CDR2 as YFSETQ.

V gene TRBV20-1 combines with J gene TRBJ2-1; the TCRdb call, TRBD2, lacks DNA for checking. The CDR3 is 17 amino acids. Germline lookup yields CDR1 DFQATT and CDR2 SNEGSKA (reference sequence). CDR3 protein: CSAKPGLAGVGRNEQFF.

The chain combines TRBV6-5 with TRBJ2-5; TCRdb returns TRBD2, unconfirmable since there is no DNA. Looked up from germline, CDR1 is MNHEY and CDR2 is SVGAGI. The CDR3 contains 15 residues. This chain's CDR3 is CASSYFPSGKETQYF.

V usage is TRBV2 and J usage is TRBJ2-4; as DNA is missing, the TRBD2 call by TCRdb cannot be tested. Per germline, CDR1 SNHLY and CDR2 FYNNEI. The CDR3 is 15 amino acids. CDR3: CASSPGLAGANIQYF.

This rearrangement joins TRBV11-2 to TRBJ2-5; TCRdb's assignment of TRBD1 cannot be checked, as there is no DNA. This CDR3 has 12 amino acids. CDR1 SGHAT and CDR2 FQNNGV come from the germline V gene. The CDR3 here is CASSRPVETQYF. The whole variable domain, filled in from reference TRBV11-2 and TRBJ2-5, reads EAGVAQSPRYKIIEKRQSVAFWCNPISGHATLYWYQQILGQGPKLLIQFQNNGVVDDSQLPKDRFSAERLKGVDSTLKIQPAKLEDSAVYLCASSRPVETQYFGPGTRLLVL.

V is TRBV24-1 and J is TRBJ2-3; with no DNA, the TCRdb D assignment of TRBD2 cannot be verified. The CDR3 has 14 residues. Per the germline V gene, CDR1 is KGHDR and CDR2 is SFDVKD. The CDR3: CATSREGVKDTQYF.

CDR3 loop: CASSFGGSTANQPQHF. The chain is built from TRBV7-8 and TRBJ1-5. Germline CDR1 SGHVS, CDR2 FQNEAQ. This CDR3 has 16 amino acids.

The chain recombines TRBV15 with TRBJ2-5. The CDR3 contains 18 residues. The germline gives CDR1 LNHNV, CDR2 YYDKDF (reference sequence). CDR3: CATSSPIRGLRYNETQYF.

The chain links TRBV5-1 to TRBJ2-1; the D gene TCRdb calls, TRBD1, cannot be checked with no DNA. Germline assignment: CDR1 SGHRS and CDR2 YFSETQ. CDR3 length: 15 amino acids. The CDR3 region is CASRMDSLTYNEQFF.

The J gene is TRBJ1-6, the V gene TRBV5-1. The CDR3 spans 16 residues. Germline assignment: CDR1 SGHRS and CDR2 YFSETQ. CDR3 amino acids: CASSLSSLRYNSPLHF.